These 32 T cell receptor beta chains share one sample of origin, sequenced in a study of metastatic and nonmetastatic thyroid tumors (dated by TCRdb to about 2020). The library was generated by PCR. Instrument used: Illumina HiSeq 4000. The public sequencing data were trimmed at Q25 with fastp and processed into clonotypes with MiXCR by TCRdb, which kept only in-frame beta chains. The table for this sample lists 20,000 to 25,000 clones; about a quarter of them were counted only once. Approximately 5.4% of the sample goes to the ten largest clones. Before undergoing thyroid surgery, none of the patients had been given any kind of treatment. The sample consisted of tumor tissue. The receptor set was obtained from a female donor with papillary thyroid cancer or a benign thyroid nodule (not recorded which). Some clones in this sample may be carry-over from other donors' samples.

This clone was seen many times. CDR3 sequence reads: CASSPQGVNTEAFF. Written as DNA, the CDR3 is TGTGCCAGCAGCCCTCAAGGTGTGAACACTGAAGCTTTCTTT. V usage is TRBV11-2 and J usage is TRBJ1-1; D unresolved. The length of the CDR3 is 14 residues. Germline V gives CDR1 SGHAT, CDR2 FQNNGV. V dropped 5 bases and J dropped 0 bases, with 10 bases sitting between them.

This clone was seen a few times. A read error may be the cause here, since a much bigger clone is one base away. The chain has TRBV9 and TRBJ2-1; TRBD1 matches 7 bases. The V gene's germline CDR1 is SGDLS and CDR2 YYNGEE. The V gene end was trimmed by 4 bases and the J gene end by 9 bases; junction bases not matched to a gene: 7. CDR3 length: 13 residues. This chain's CDR3 is CASSYNRGVEQFF. In DNA form, the CDR3 reads TGTGCCAGCAGCTATAACAGGGGCGTTGAGCAGTTCTTC. Drawing the rest from reference TRBV9 and TRBJ2-1, the complete variable domain is DSGVTQTPKHLITATGQRVTLRCSPRSGDLSVYWYQQSLDQGLQFLIQYYNGEERAKGNILERFSAQQFPDLHSELNLSSLELGDSALYFCASSYNRGVEQFFGPGTRLTVL.

Of note for this clone: An end of the junction differs from the germline gene, which may be a read error. The rearrangement joins TRBV9 to TRBJ2-1; possible D gene TRBD2, 6 bases. The CDR3 totals 15 residues. Per the germline V gene, CDR1 is SGDLS and CDR2 is YYNGEE. This CDR3 reads CSSIVTSLRSHEQFF. The CDR3 DNA is TGTTCCAGCATCGTTACTAGCTTACGGTCCCATGAGCAGTTCTTC.

This clone has just one count. The chain links TRBV11-3 to TRBJ1-1; D call uncertain. Trimming pared 6 bases from V and 1 base from J, leaving 9 bases between. Per the germline V gene, CDR1 is SGHNT and CDR2 is YENEEA. The CDR3 has 13 residues. The CDR3, as DNA: TGTGCCAGCAGTCGCGACGGGAACACTGAAGCTTTCTTT. Amino acids: CASSRDGNTEAFF.

Worth noting for this clone: The CDR3 carries no conserved terminal phenylalanine or tryptophan, so it likely arises from a read error. Written as DNA, the CDR3 is TGTGCCAGCAACTCCCCGGGGGAGGTAATGAACACTGAAGCTTTCTCT. Protein sequence: CASNSPGEVMNTEAFS. The V gene is TRBV2, the J gene TRBJ1-1, with TRBD1 as a possible D gene (5 bases). Trimming left V 7 bases short and J 0 bases short, with 18 bases between. Germline V gives CDR1 SNHLY, CDR2 FYNNEI. CDR3 size: 16 residues.

This clone was counted ten times or more. The chain links TRBV4-1 to TRBJ1-2, with TRBD1 matching over 7 bases. The CDR3 loop spans 15 amino acids. Germline trimming cut 1 base from V and 10 bases from J; bases unmatched to any gene: 12. Germline assignment: CDR1 MGHRA and CDR2 YSYEKL. This CDR3 reads CASSQVSMGQLDYTF. The CDR3 region has the DNA TGCGCCAGCAGCCAAGTTAGTATGGGACAGCTTGACTACACCTTC.

This clone has ten or more counts. This chain's CDR3 is CASSLTGGGAGNEQFF. For the CDR3, the DNA is TGTGCCAGCAGCTTAACGGGCGGGGGGGCCGGAAATGAGCAGTTCTTC. The chain has TRBV7-3 and TRBJ2-1, with 9 bases identical to TRBD2. This CDR3 region has 16 residues. Germline lookup yields CDR1 SGHTA and CDR2 FQGTGA. V trimming: 0 bases; J trimming: 7 bases; junction bases outside the gene matches: 7.

This clone showed up many times. This chain links TRBV5-8 with TRBJ1-1; D unclear. The CDR3 covers 15 residues. V lost 6 bases and J 0 bases, leaving 15 bases between the germline ends. Germline V lookup: CDR1 SGHTS, CDR2 YDEGEE. CDR3 residues: CASIPRTVMNTEAFF. The DNA for the CDR3 is TGTGCCAGCATCCCAAGGACGGTCATGAACACTGAAGCTTTCTTT.

The V gene is TRBV5-6, the J gene TRBJ2-7; the D call may be TRBD1 or TRBD2 (5 bases each). The CDR3 extends over 16 amino acids. V was cut by 0 bases and J by 6 bases, with 19 bases left in between. The V gene's germline CDR1 is SGHDT and CDR2 YYEEEE. The DNA for the CDR3 is TGTGCCAGCAGCTTGGCCTGTCGAGGGGTATCGGGCGAGCAGTACTTC. Protein sequence: CASSLACRGVSGEQYF.

The V and J genes are TRBV11-2 and TRBJ1-1; a possible D gene is TRBD1 (6 bases). V dropped 3 bases and J dropped 2 bases, with 19 bases sitting between them. This CDR3 has 17 residues. CDR1 is SGHAT, CDR2 FQNNGV, per germline. This chain's CDR3 is CASSFVGGVSANTEAFF. The CDR3 DNA reads TGTGCCAGCAGCTTCGTCGGGGGCGTCTCGGCTAACACTGAAGCTTTCTTT.

The chain carries TRBV2 and TRBJ2-1, with D unresolved. V lost 0 bases and J lost 6, with 6 bases in between. This CDR3 comprises 13 residues. Germline loops: CDR1 SNHLY, CDR2 FYNNEI. The CDR3 spells CASSEAPANEQFF. DNA of the CDR3: TGTGCCAGCAGTGAAGCCCCAGCCAATGAGCAGTTCTTC.

The V call is TRBV5-6, the J call TRBJ2-3; no clear D. The V end lost 0 bases, the J end lost 0 bases, and 11 bases lay between the germline ends. The CDR3 is 16 amino acids. Germline CDR1 SGHDT, CDR2 YYEEEE. CDR3 protein: CASSLALSPSTDTQYF. CDR3 coding DNA: TGTGCCAGCAGCTTGGCCCTTTCCCCAAGCACAGATACGCAGTATTTT.

This clone counts as medium-sized. V gene TRBV12-3 or TRBV12-4 combines with J gene TRBJ2-7; maybe TRBD2 (7 bases). The CDR3 runs to 14 residues. The germline V and J ends were trimmed by 1 base and 5 bases, with 12 bases remaining between them. CDR3 residues: CASSLVRGANEQYF. CDR3 sequence (DNA): TGTGCCAGCAGTTTAGTCCGGGGGGCGAACGAGCAGTACTTC.

The sample holds many counts of this clone. The V call is TRBV7-9, the J call TRBJ2-3; 8 bases map to TRBD1. V shed 5 bases and J 6 bases; nucleotides not matched to a gene: 4. CDR1 is SEHNR and CDR2 is FQNEAQ in the germline V gene (reference sequence). The CDR3 has 13 residues. In DNA form, the CDR3 reads TGTGCCAGCAGCACCCAGGGGGCCGATACGCAGTATTTT. Amino acid sequence: CASSTQGADTQYF. Looking up the rest from reference TRBV7-9 and TRBJ2-3 gives the full variable domain: DTGVSQNPRHKITKRGQNVTFRCDPISEHNRLYWYRQTLGQGPEFLTYFQNEAQLEKSRLLSDRFSAERPKGSFSTLEIQRTEQGDSAMYLCASSTQGADTQYFGPGTRLTVL.

The sample holds many counts of this clone. The chain carries TRBV7-9 and TRBJ2-7; 12 bases align to TRBD2. The CDR3 is 15 residues long. Germline values: CDR1 SEHNR, CDR2 FQNEAQ (reference sequence). The CDR3: CASRAASGGAYEQYF. For the CDR3, the DNA is TGTGCATCGCGGGCAGCTAGCGGGGGGGCCTACGAGCAGTACTTC.

There are many counts of this clone. CDR3 in DNA: TGTGCCAGCAGTGAAGCTGGGCAGGGGGCCCTTAACTATGGCTACACCTTC. Translating it yields CASSEAGQGALNYGYTF. The chain couples TRBV2 to TRBJ1-2, with TRBD1 matching over 8 bases. The length of the CDR3 is 17 residues. J lost 1 base, V lost 0 bases, and 7 bases had no gene match. CDR1 is SNHLY, CDR2 FYNNEI, per germline. Variable domain in full (rest from reference TRBV2 and TRBJ1-2): EPEVTQTPSHQVTQMGQEVILRCVPISNHLYFYWYRQILGQKVEFLVSFYNNEISEKSEIFDDQFSVERPDGSNFTLKIRSTKLEDSAMYFCASSEAGQGALNYGYTFGSGTRLTVV.

The chain combines TRBV7-9 with TRBJ2-7, with 13 bases matching TRBD2. This CDR3 region has 14 residues. Trimming took 8 bases from V and 10 from J; bases not matched to a gene: 11. Germline CDR1 SEHNR, CDR2 FQNEAQ (reference sequence). The DNA for the CDR3 is TGTGCCAGCTCGATCGGGACTAGCGGGGTTAATCAGTACTTC. Its protein is CASSIGTSGVNQYF.

This clone was picked up a small number of times. The junction departs from germline at one end; a sequencing error may be responsible. V and J are TRBV3-1 and TRBJ2-5; D ambiguous. This CDR3 has 13 residues. Germline V CDR1 and CDR2: LGHDT, YNNKEL (reference sequence). CDR3 DNA sequence: TGTGTCAGCAGCCCATGGGTCCAAGAGACCCAGTACTTC. As protein: CVSSPWVQETQYF.

This clone was counted at least ten times. The chain uses TRBV28 and TRBJ1-2; D unclear. Trimming cost V 5 bases and J 0 bases, with 13 bases left between them. The CDR3 is 15 amino acids. Germline V gives CDR1 MDHEN, CDR2 SYDVKM. CDR3 sequence reads: CASSPPAIANYGYTF. The DNA for the CDR3 is TGTGCCAGCAGTCCCCCGGCGATAGCTAACTATGGCTACACCTTC.

This rearrangement joins TRBV6-1 to TRBJ2-7; unclear D gene. Trimming removed 6 bases at V and 3 bases at J, with 12 bases between. This CDR3 has 13 amino acids. Looked up from germline, CDR1 is MNHNS and CDR2 is SASEGT. DNA for the CDR3: TGTGCCAGCAGCAGGACGGTTTACTACGAGCAGTACTTC. Translated: CASSRTVYYEQYF.

For the CDR3, the DNA is TGCGCCAGCAGCCTGAGGGATCCCAGTGCTGGAAACACCATATATTTT. This sequence encodes CASSLRDPSAGNTIYF. This chain uses TRBV5-1 with TRBJ1-3; D not certain. This CDR3 contains 16 residues. The ends were cut back, 4 bases at V and 2 bases at J, with 16 bases in the middle. The germline CDR1 and CDR2 sequences are SGHRS and YFSETQ.

This clone was seen a handful of times. A junction end diverges from the germline sequence, so it may reflect a read error. The chain carries TRBV6-5 and TRBJ1-5; D call uncertain. Germline CDR1 and CDR2: MNHEY and SVGAGI. This CDR3 is built from 12 residues. The CDR3 nucleotides read TGTGCCAGCAGTTACATGAATCAGCCCCATCATTTT. Amino acids: CASSYMNQPHHF.

The genes are TRBV5-1 and TRBJ2-7; TRBD2 is a possible D gene (6 bases). CDR1 is SGHRS, CDR2 YFSETQ, per germline. The V gene lost 4 bases and the J gene lost 5 bases, with 19 bases spanning the gap. The CDR3 covers 15 residues. Here the CDR3 reads CASSLDGGDRHEQYF. The CDR3 DNA is TGCGCCAGCAGCCTGGATGGAGGGGATCGCCACGAGCAGTACTTC.

This clone was recorded many times. This sequence joins TRBV28 and TRBJ2-5; tentatively, D is TRBD1 or TRBD2 (5 bases each). V was pared by 2 bases and J by 2 bases, with 21 bases between. The germline CDR1 and CDR2 sequences are MDHEN and SYDVKM. This CDR3 contains 18 residues. In DNA, the CDR3 is TGTGCCAGCAGTTTAAGGGTAGGGCAGGGAGTAGGGCAAGAGACCCAGTACTTC. Translating it yields CASSLRVGQGVGQETQYF.

This clone was seen repeatedly, ten times or more. The rearrangement joins TRBV20-1 to TRBJ2-7; 9 positions match TRBD2. The CDR3 has 13 residues. Germline values: CDR1 DFQATT, CDR2 SNEGSKA (reference sequence). V was clipped by 6 bases and J by 2 bases; unmatched bases: 5. The CDR3 spells CSARLAEAYEQYF. The DNA for the CDR3 is TGCAGTGCGAGACTAGCGGAGGCCTACGAGCAGTACTTC.

In its sample, this clone ranks as medium-sized. The gene calls are TRBV5-1 and TRBJ2-2, with D possibly matching TRBD1 (7 bases). CDR3 size: 19 residues. Trimming removed 1 base from V and 0 bases from J, with 19 bases in between. Germline CDR1 SGHRS, CDR2 YFSETQ. The CDR3 DNA is TGCGCCAGCAGCTTGACGGGGGCGGTAGGGACAGCGAACACCGGGGAGCTGTTTTTT. Translating it yields CASSLTGAVGTANTGELFF.

This clone has a handful of counts. This sequence joins TRBV28 and TRBJ2-1; possible D gene TRBD2, 5 bases. The CDR3 sequence is 15 residues long. Trimming removed 5 bases at V and 8 bases at J, with 19 bases between. Germline V gives CDR1 MDHEN, CDR2 SYDVKM. CDR3 coding DNA: TGTGCCAGCAGTCCCCGCCAAGAGGGTCGGCATGAGCAGTTCTTC. Translating gives CASSPRQEGRHEQFF.

At least ten counts were recorded for this clone. The J gene is TRBJ1-2, the V gene TRBV29-1, with D perhaps matching TRBD1 (5 bases). Germline CDR1 reads SQVTM; CDR2 reads ANQGSEA. This CDR3 is 13 amino acids long. V was cut by 7 bases and J by 8 bases, with 20 bases left in between. CDR3 sequence reads: CSARIQGLEGYTF. In DNA form, the CDR3 reads TGCAGCGCCCGGATCCAGGGTCTAGAGGGCTACACCTTC. The variable domain in full, with the rest retrieved from reference TRBV29-1 and TRBJ1-2, is SAVISQKPSRDICQRGTSLTIQCQVDSQVTMMFWYRQQPGQSLTLIATANQGSEATYESGFVIDKFPISRPNLTFSTLTVSNMSPEDSSIYLCSARIQGLEGYTFGSGTRLTVV.

This clone is deemed medium-sized. The CDR3 loop reads CASSSQGGEDYGYTF. In DNA form, the CDR3 reads TGCGCCAGCAGCTCCCAAGGTGGGGAGGACTATGGCTACACCTTC. The V gene is TRBV5-1, the J gene TRBJ1-2, with D uncertain. V was pared by 3 bases and J by 3 bases, with 15 bases between. Germline lookup yields CDR1 SGHRS and CDR2 YFSETQ. The CDR3 extends over 15 amino acids.

This clone was seen a few times. This chain joins TRBV6-2 or TRBV6-3 and TRBJ2-2; no definite D call. CDR1 is MNHEY and CDR2 is SVGEGT in the germline V gene. V was pared by 2 bases and J by 14 bases, with 9 bases between. The CDR3 has 11 amino acids. The chain's CDR3 is CASSYPVDLFF. The DNA for the CDR3 is TGTGCCAGCAGTTACCCCGTGGATCTGTTTTTT.

This chain joins TRBV6-2 or TRBV6-3 and TRBJ1-5, with D uncertain. This CDR3 contains 14 residues. Trimming cost V 6 bases and J 4 bases, with 13 bases left between them. Germline CDR1 and CDR2: MNHEY and SVGEGT. CDR3 in amino acids: CASRLRGLNQPQHF. CDR3 sequence (DNA): TGTGCCAGCAGACTAAGAGGGCTGAATCAGCCCCAGCATTTT.

In this sample, this clone turned up many times. The chain's CDR3 is CSARDLTRAGANAGELFF. The CDR3 nucleotides are TGCAGTGCTAGAGATTTAACCCGTGCGGGGGCTAACGCCGGGGAGCTGTTTTTT. The chain uses TRBV20-1 and TRBJ2-2; a possible D gene is TRBD2 (7 bases). CDR3 length equals 18 residues. Germline V gene lookup returns CDR1 DFQATT and CDR2 SNEGSKA (reference sequence). V was cut by 0 bases and J by 6 bases, with 23 bases left in between.